This T cell receptor (beta chain) was captured by sequencing in a study of cytomegalovirus exposure and HLA in healthy donors. Background on the study: The 130 or so validation repertoires, a later analysis reported, used the same platform as the 700 or so repertoires from the first cohort.

Here immunoSEQ multiplex PCR was the method, and the copy in TCRdb shows in-frame clones only, minus some. The sample has over 100,000 clones; roughly 86% are singletons. The CDR3 is 12 amino acids. Germline V gene lookup returns CDR1 MNHEY and CDR2 SVGAGI. V was trimmed by 5 bases and J by 6 bases, leaving 11 bases between them. This chain joins TRBV6-5 and TRBJ2-7; D is unresolved. The sequence derives from a man under 40 in good health and CMV-seronegative. Material: PBMCs. The CDR3 spells CASSTRTGEQYF. The CDR3 DNA reads TGTGCCAGCAGTACCCGAACCGGCGAGCAGTACTTC.